This T cell receptor (beta chain) is from a study of T-cell memory formation after mild COVID-19. Germline lookup yields CDR1 MNHGY and CDR2 SAAAGT. The CDR3 totals 15 residues. V lost 5 bases, J lost 7 bases, and 20 bases lay in between. The TCR alpha and TCR beta cDNA libraries, bearing sample barcodes and UMIs, were generated by 5'RACE using constant-segment primers. From the 5' RACE reads, TCRdb called clonotypes with MiXCR, one entry per CDR3 protein. This table has around 410,000 distinct CDR3 sequences, less than 25% appearing once. Study results and limitations: The CD4+ clones that contracted clustered mainly within CM and EM, and the CD8+ clones concentrated in EMRA. SARS-CoV-2 specificity of second-wave clones peaking day 37 was unconfirmed. Clones shrinking between day 15 and 85 showed a balanced CD4/CD8 split, and those that grew later tilted toward CD4+.

To note about this clonotype: Its antigen remains unidentified.

The rearrangement links TRBV6-8 to TRBJ1-1, with TRBD1 as a possible D gene (5 bases). This TCR was recovered from an adult woman who had mild COVID-19 (a few samples of this study predate the infection). Cell type and time point are not known. What was sequenced was PBMCs or a T cell subset sorted from them (not recorded which). CDR3 sequence (DNA): TGTGCCAGCAGTACCAAAACAGGTCAAGGCCGTGAAGCTTTCTTT. It specifies CASSTKTGQGREAFF.